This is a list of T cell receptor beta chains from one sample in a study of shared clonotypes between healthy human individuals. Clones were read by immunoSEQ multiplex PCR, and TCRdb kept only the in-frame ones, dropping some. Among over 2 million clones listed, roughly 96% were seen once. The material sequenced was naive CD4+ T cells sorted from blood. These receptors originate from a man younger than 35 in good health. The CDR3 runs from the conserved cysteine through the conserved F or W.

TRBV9 CASSVYIGGTDTQYF
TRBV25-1 CASVGQGILSGTGELFF
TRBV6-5 CASSYSKGRGGYTF
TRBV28 CASSSAGGRSEKLFF
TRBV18 CASSPQAETQYF
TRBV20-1 CSAIHYEQYF
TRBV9 CASSTNVAGKETQYF
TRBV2 CASRASGDRTYEQYF
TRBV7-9 CASSPSTNEKLFF
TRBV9 CASSGRGETQYF
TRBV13 CASMQGNTGELFF
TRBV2 CASSEDRGLQPQHF
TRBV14 CASGSGNTIYF
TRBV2 CASSDASTEKLFF
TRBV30 CAWSRVMNTEAFF
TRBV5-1 CASSLAGEYTIYF
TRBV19 CASSISSGFF
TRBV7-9 CASSPTGQQEKLFF
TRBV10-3 CAISESGVGGYTF
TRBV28 CASSFLLALGNYGYTF
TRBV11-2 CASSLDRLEVYEQYF
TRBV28 CASSLSPGANGYTF
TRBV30 CAWSDGTQPGYTF
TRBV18 CASSPPKGQGYTF
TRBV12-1 CASSTPGGRKADTQYF
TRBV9 CASSVGTTLNTEAFF
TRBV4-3 CASSQDRDTVGRLHF
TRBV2 CASKSSGYEQYF
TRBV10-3 CAISESVDTQYF
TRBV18 CASLPPDRGELFF
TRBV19 CASSKTGLTSYEQYF
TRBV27 CASSLSTSGAYEQYF
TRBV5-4 CASSSGGASGNTIYF
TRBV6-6 CASTPWGRGDTEAFF
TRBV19 CASSRQGPPGNTIYF
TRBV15 CATSRDAGGINSPLHF
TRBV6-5 CASSYLKTGGNYGYTF
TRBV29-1 CSVEGTGGTDTQYF
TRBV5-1 CASSRDGTGTSEQYF
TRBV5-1 CASSTGQPISSGNTIYF
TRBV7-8 CGTRRGPRETQYF
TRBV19 CASGAAQTLTGYGYTF
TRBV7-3 CASSLVSFSGGHNEQFF
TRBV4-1 CASSAHAGTETYEQYF
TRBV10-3 CAISGRDNEKLFF
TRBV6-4 CASAWPCTQGSSYNEQFF
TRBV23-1 CASSQSEGVYNEQFF
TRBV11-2 CASSSLYIDTQYF
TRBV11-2 CASSLGGRAFSYEQYF
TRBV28 CASSFVQKEETQYF
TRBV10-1 CASTNSGANVLTF
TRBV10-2 CASSPTPPSPGAEQYF
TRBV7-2 CASSLGRGGHNSPLHF
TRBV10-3 CAINAARQGDNEQFF
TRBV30 CAWSGQGGEQFF
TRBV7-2 CASSLGQINYGYTF
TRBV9 CASSASGEGQPQHF
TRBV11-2 CASSSNSPLHF
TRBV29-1 CSVEASGSYEQYF